The 16 T cell receptor beta chains in this list originate from one sample, sequenced in a study of tumor-infiltrating lymphocytes in primary liver carcinoma (dated by TCRdb to about 2017). TCRdb names Illumina HiSeq 2500 as the instrument used. Starting from around 520 ng total RNA, TCRbeta-specific cDNA was produced by reverse transcription with a constant-region primer and ProtoScript II reverse transcriptase. The TCRbeta libraries were prepared through three rounds of nested multiplex PCR following a slightly modified ARM-PCR procedure. Each of the first two PCR rounds ran for approximately 10 cycles and used multiplex TRBV1-TRBV30 forward primers together with a Cbeta reverse primer. TCRdb itself trimmed the public reads at Q25 with fastp, ran MiXCR and retained productive beta chains. Each entry merges the rows of one CDR3 protein and shows their most common DNA and genes. The sample contains approximately 300,000 distinct CDR3 sequences, 65% of them found a single time. Around 9.5% of the sample is in the top ten clones.

TRIzol reagent was used to extract blood RNA from unsorted whole blood, while the DNeasy Blood & Tissue kit provided the germline DNA. Sequences were obtained from peripheral blood. The source of these receptors is a man aged 35 to 55 with primary liver carcinoma and hepatitis B virus infection.

The chain links TRBV29-1 to TRBJ2-1; 8 nucleotides line up with TRBD2. The germline V gene encodes CDR1 SQVTM and CDR2 ANQGSEA. The CDR3 is made up of 13 amino acids. The CDR3 is CNVLGLVVGEQFF. DNA for the CDR3: TGCAACGTACTGGGACTAGTGGTAGGTGAGCAGTTCTTC.

This clonotype was detected only once. The genes are TRBV15 and TRBJ1-1; D gene ambiguous. V lost 0 bases and J lost 11, with 16 bases in between. CDR3 size: 14 residues. Germline lookup yields CDR1 LNHNV and CDR2 YYDKDF (reference sequence). For the CDR3, the DNA is TGTGCCACCAGCAGAGATCATGCGGGGATTGAGGCTTTCTTT. It is translated as CATSRDHAGIEAFF.

This clonotype turned up a few times. The V call is TRBV5-5, the J call TRBJ2-7; D unclear. The germline gives CDR1 SGHKS, CDR2 YYEKEE (reference sequence). Trimming left V 2 bases short and J 0 bases short, with 9 bases between. This CDR3 contains 14 residues. The chain's CDR3 is CASSLTSFSYEQYF. The DNA of the CDR3 is TGTGCCAGCAGCTTAACTTCTTTCTCCTACGAGCAGTACTTC.

The chain employs TRBV11-1 and TRBJ2-5; 13 bases map to TRBD2. In germline, CDR1 is SGHAT, CDR2 FQDESV (reference sequence). This CDR3 is built from 16 residues. As DNA, the CDR3 is TGTACTAGCAGCCTCAGACTAGCGGGAGGACAAGAGACCCAGTACTTC. Amino acids: CTSSLRLAGGQETQYF. The variable domain in full, completed from reference TRBV11-1 and TRBJ2-5, reads EAEVAQSPRYKITEKSQAVAFWCDPISGHATLYWYRQILGQGPELLVQFQDESVVDDSQLPKDRFSAERLKGVDSTLKIQPAELGDSAMYLCTSSLRLAGGQETQYFGPGTRLLVL.

Comment on this clonotype: A read error may explain this, as a much larger clone is one base away. The V and J genes are TRBV6-2 or TRBV6-3 and TRBJ2-7; no clear D. Germline lookup yields CDR1 MNHEY and CDR2 SVGEGT. The CDR3 is made up of 15 amino acids. The CDR3 DNA reads TGTGCCAGCAGTTACTCGAGCAGAAGCTCCTGCGAGCAGTACTTC. It yields the protein CASSYSSRSSCEQYF.

This clonotype occurred once. The V gene is TRBV4-1, the J gene TRBJ1-2; no definite D call. This CDR3 region has 14 residues. CDR1 and CDR2 from the germline V gene are MGHRA and YSYEKL. The V end was cut by 4 bases, the J end by 8 bases, with 17 bases between. This CDR3 is CASSPRPEGYGYTF. The CDR3 DNA follows: TGCGCCAGCAGCCCCCGACCGGAAGGCTACGGCTACACCTTC.

This clonotype was seen ten or more times. V is TRBV29-1 and J is TRBJ2-3; 8 bases fit TRBD1. V lost 7 bases to trimming and J lost 1 base; unmatched junction nucleotides: 4. The CDR3 runs 13 residues. CDR1 is SQVTM, CDR2 ANQGSEA, per germline. The CDR3 coding sequence is TGCAGCGCCCCACAGGGGGGCACAGATACGCAGTATTTT. Protein: CSAPQGGTDTQYF.

About this clonotype itself: With a much larger clone just one base away, this may be a read error. This CDR3 is CIAGLAGNEQFF. The CDR3, as DNA: TGCATCGCGGGACTAGCGGGAAATGAGCAGTTCTTC. The genes are TRBV29-1 and TRBJ2-1; the match to TRBD2 covers 13 bases. The CDR3 spans 12 residues. The germline V gene encodes CDR1 SQVTM and CDR2 ANQGSEA.

The rearrangement joins TRBV29-1 to TRBJ1-5, with a possible D match to TRBD1 (6 bases). This CDR3 has 17 amino acids. In germline, CDR1 is SQVTM, CDR2 ANQGSEA. V lost 1 base and J 12 bases, leaving 28 bases between the germline ends. The CDR3: CSVEVTGAGSGPQVQHF. The CDR3 nucleotides are TGCAGCGTTGAAGTGACAGGCGCCGGCTCGGGTCCTCAGGTCCAGCATTTT.

This rearrangement joins TRBV5-6 to TRBJ2-1; no clear D gene. V was trimmed by 4 bases and J by 9 bases, leaving 11 bases between them. Germline V gene lookup returns CDR1 SGHDT and CDR2 YYEEEE. CDR3 size: 12 residues. The CDR3 here is CASSPGGAEQFF. CDR3 DNA: TGTGCCAGCAGCCCCGGCGGAGCTGAGCAGTTCTTC. The full variable domain, with the rest looked up from reference TRBV5-6 and TRBJ2-1, is DAGVTQSPTHLIKTRGQQVTLRCSPKSGHDTVSWYQQALGQGPQFIFQYYEEEERQRGNFPDRFSGHQFPNYSSELNVNALLLGDSALYLCASSPGGAEQFFGPGTRLTVL.

The V gene is TRBV30, the J gene TRBJ1-1, with D hard to call. The germline V gene encodes CDR1 GTSNPN and CDR2 SVGIG (reference sequence). V shed 5 bases and J shed 0 bases, with 10 bases lying between them. The CDR3 runs to 13 residues. The CDR3 reads CAWAPAVNTEAFF. The DNA for the CDR3 is TGTGCCTGGGCTCCTGCGGTGAACACTGAAGCTTTCTTT.

This clonotype is a singleton in its sample. The chain is built from TRBV11-2 and TRBJ1-1, with 10 bases identical to TRBD1. J gave up 10 bases and V 6 bases, and 11 bases lay outside the gene matches. Germline CDR1 SGHAT, CDR2 FQNNGV. This CDR3 contains 14 residues. CDR3 sequence: CASRTRDRGPVAFF. The CDR3 DNA sequence: TGTGCCAGCAGAACCCGGGACAGGGGACCCGTAGCTTTCTTT.

This clonotype occurred a few times. V and J are TRBV14 and TRBJ2-1; 13 positions match TRBD2. V lost 4 bases, J lost 9 bases, and 3 bases stayed unmatched. Per the germline V gene, CDR1 is SGHDN and CDR2 is FVKESK. This CDR3 spans 14 amino acids. The CDR3 nucleotides read TGTGCCAGCAGCCGGACTAGCGGGAGAAGTGAGCAGTTCTTC. Translated, it gives CASSRTSGRSEQFF.

This clonotype has at least ten counts. The V call is TRBV6-1, the J call TRBJ1-6; possibly TRBD1 for D (5 bases). Per germline, CDR1 MNHNS and CDR2 SASEGT. Trimming cost V 5 bases and J 9 bases, with 17 bases left between them. The CDR3 loop spans 15 amino acids. The chain's CDR3 is CASSRGTAGGSPLHF. The CDR3 coding sequence is TGTGCCAGCAGTCGAGGGACGGCCGGGGGTTCACCCCTCCACTTT.

Regarding this clonotype: At one end the junction does not follow the germline gene, possibly because of a read error. The chain is built from TRBV4-1 and TRBJ2-3, with D perhaps TRBD1 or TRBD2 (5 bases each). CDR1 MGHRA and CDR2 YSYEKL come from the germline V gene. The CDR3 runs to 15 residues. CDR3 sequence: CDSSHGRGGTDTQYF. The CDR3 DNA follows: TGTGACAGCAGCCATGGACGAGGGGGCACAGATACGCAGTATTTT.

This clonotype has a count of ten or more. The V and J genes are TRBV7-8 and TRBJ2-7; D possibly matches TRBD1 or TRBD2 (6 bases each). The germline V and J ends were trimmed by 6 bases and 7 bases, with 22 bases remaining between them. The CDR3 totals 15 residues. CDR1 and CDR2 (germline): SGHVS, FQNEAQ. The CDR3 bases are TGTGCCAGCAGTTCCCCCTGGAGGGGGGCGAAGGAGCAGTACTTC. Translation gives CASSSPWRGAKEQYF.